These 17 T cell receptor beta chains were all obtained from the same sample, sequenced in a study of PD-L1 blockade in urothelial cancer. The data were produced by immunoSEQ multiplex PCR, yet TCRdb's version contains in-frame clones alone and is incomplete. The sample has roughly 44,000 clones, roughly four fifths seen once. Specimen: PBMCs, collected around atezolizumab (anti-PD-L1) treatment. The source of these receptors is a man between 65 and 79 years old with urothelial cancer.

The genes are TRBV4-3 and TRBJ2-6; TRBD1 aligns across 12 bases. Germline lookup yields CDR1 LGHNA and CDR2 YSLEER. The CDR3 is made up of 20 amino acids. V was pared by 3 bases and J by 2 bases, with 11 bases of the junction left unmatched. The CDR3 region is CASSHALTGTGGPGANVLTF. CDR3 nucleotides: TGCGCCAGCAGCCACGCATTGACCGGGACAGGGGGCCCTGGGGCCAACGTCCTGACTTTC.

The V gene is TRBV5-5, the J gene TRBJ1-5; 7 bases align to TRBD1. The CDR3 length is 15 residues. The germline CDR1 and CDR2 sequences are SGHKS and YYEKEE (reference sequence). V dropped 0 bases and J dropped 2; count of bases not matched to a gene: 2. CDR3 sequence: CASSLATGGNQPQHF. The CDR3 DNA reads TGTGCCAGCAGCTTGGCTACAGGGGGCAATCAGCCCCAGCATTTT.

The chain is built from TRBV6-5 and TRBJ1-2; TRBD1 matches at 8 bases. CDR3 size: 14 residues. Trimming cost V 5 bases and J 4 bases; bases outside gene matches: 6. The germline V gene has CDR1 MNHEY and CDR2 SVGAGI. CDR3 residues: CASSPGQVRYGYTF. CDR3 DNA sequence: TGTGCCAGCAGTCCGGGACAGGTTCGCTATGGCTACACCTTC.

The V and J genes are TRBV9 and TRBJ2-5, with 8 bases aligning to TRBD2. V was pared by 7 bases and J by 2 bases, with 7 bases of the junction left unmatched. The CDR3 has 14 residues. CDR1 and CDR2 from the germline V gene are SGDLS and YYNGEE. The CDR3 spells CASCSGGGQETQYF. The CDR3 DNA sequence: TGTGCCAGCTGTTCCGGGGGGGGTCAAGAGACCCAGTACTTC.

The V gene is TRBV7-3, the J gene TRBJ2-6; no clear D gene. This CDR3 is 16 amino acids long. The germline V gene has CDR1 SGHTA and CDR2 FQGTGA. V was shortened by 5 bases and J by 4 bases, with 15 bases between the two germline ends. For the CDR3, the DNA is TGTGCCAGCAGCCCCGCCGGTGTCGGGGGGGCCAACGTCCTGACTTTC. Its protein is CASSPAGVGGANVLTF.

V usage is TRBV4-3 and J usage is TRBJ1-1; no definite D call. V lost 3 bases, J lost 1 base, and 9 bases lay in between. This CDR3 contains 14 residues. CDR1 is LGHNA, CDR2 YSLEER, per germline. The CDR3, as DNA: TGCGCCAGCAGCCACGCTGGCCGGAACACTGAAGCTTTCTTT. This encodes CASSHAGRNTEAFF.

This clone was picked up one time. This chain uses TRBV19 with TRBJ2-1, with D perhaps TRBD2 (6 bases). Trimming removed 0 bases from V and 10 bases from J, with 10 bases in between. Germline CDR1 reads LNHDA; CDR2 reads SQIVND (reference sequence). This CDR3 is 13 amino acids long. The CDR3 DNA sequence: TGTGCCAGTAGTATAGATGCGGGGACCGAGCAGTTCTTC. Translated, it gives CASSIDAGTEQFF. Full variable domain (remainder filled in from reference TRBV19 and TRBJ2-1): DGGITQSPKYLFRKEGQNVTLSCEQNLNHDAMYWYRQDPGQGLRLIYYSQIVNDFQKGDIAEGYSVSREKKESFPLTVTSAQKNPTAFYLCASSIDAGTEQFFGPGTRLTVL.

The chain joins TRBV5-4 to TRBJ2-1; the match to TRBD2 covers 7 bases. This CDR3 contains 15 residues. The junction had 6 bases not matched to a gene; V was cut back by 4 bases and J by 2 bases. Germline CDR1 reads SGHNT; CDR2 reads YYREEE (reference sequence). The CDR3 nucleotides are TGTGCCAGCAGCCTCGGACTAGTGGCCTACAATGAGCAGTTCTTC. Encoded protein: CASSLGLVAYNEQFF.

This chain links TRBV4-1 with TRBJ1-4; D ambiguous. The CDR3 totals 15 residues. Germline V gives CDR1 MGHRA, CDR2 YSYEKL. Between the trimmed V and J ends, which lost 3 bases and 0 bases, there was a span of 8 bases. CDR3 sequence: CASSQGPATNEKLFF. CDR3 bases: TGCGCCAGCAGCCAGGGCCCTGCAACTAATGAAAAACTGTTTTTT.

The chain recombines TRBV19 with TRBJ1-2; 9 nucleotides align to TRBD1. Germline V lookup: CDR1 LNHDA, CDR2 SQIVND (reference sequence). The CDR3 is 14 amino acids. Germline trimming cut 4 bases from V and 4 bases from J; bases unmatched to any gene: 4. Here the CDR3 reads CASSTPGQGYGYTF. The CDR3 DNA follows: TGTGCCAGTAGTACCCCGGGACAGGGCTATGGCTACACCTTC.

The chain is built from TRBV5-4 and TRBJ2-7, with 12 bases aligning to TRBD1. V shed 0 bases and J 4 bases; nucleotides not matched to a gene: 5. This CDR3 contains 16 residues. The germline CDR1 and CDR2 sequences are SGHNT and YYREEE (reference sequence). CDR3 sequence: CASSLGGDRGRYEQYF. The DNA of the CDR3 is TGTGCCAGCAGCTTGGGGGGGGACAGGGGGCGGTACGAGCAGTACTTC. The full variable domain, its missing parts supplied by reference TRBV5-4 and TRBJ2-7, is ETGVTQSPTHLIKTRGQQVTLRCSSQSGHNTVSWYQQALGQGPQFIFQYYREEENGRGNFPPRFSGLQFPNYSSELNVNALELDDSALYLCASSLGGDRGRYEQYFGPGTRLTVT.

The chain recombines TRBV30 with TRBJ2-1; TRBD1 matches 8 bases. Germline V gene lookup returns CDR1 GTSNPN and CDR2 SVGIG (reference sequence). V trimming: 8 bases; J trimming: 4 bases; junction bases outside the gene matches: 4. The CDR3 runs to 12 residues. CDR3 in amino acids: CAQDRGYNEQFF. Written as DNA, the CDR3 is TGTGCCCAAGACAGGGGTTACAATGAGCAGTTCTTC.

V usage is TRBV7-2 and J usage is TRBJ2-1, with 9 bases matching TRBD2. The CDR3 spans 18 residues. The germline gives CDR1 SGHTA, CDR2 FQGNSA. V dropped 7 bases and J dropped 12; count of bases not matched to a gene: 25. The CDR3 DNA sequence: TGTGCCAGCACCCAAGCGCCAACCTCTAGCGGGGCCGAACGGGGGCAGTTCTTC. Its protein product is CASTQAPTSSGAERGQFF.

The chain combines TRBV7-6 with TRBJ1-1, with D unresolved. Germline CDR1 and CDR2: SGHVS and FNYEAQ. CDR3 size: 12 residues. Trimming pared 1 base from V and 8 bases from J, leaving 8 bases between. The CDR3 loop reads CASSLVGSEAFF. DNA for the CDR3: TGTGCCAGCAGCTTAGTGGGTAGCGAAGCTTTCTTT.

The chain has TRBV19 and TRBJ1-1; no reliable D call. V was cut by 5 bases and J by 1 base, with 14 bases left in between. Per the germline V gene, CDR1 is LNHDA and CDR2 is SQIVND (reference sequence). The length of the CDR3 is 15 residues. CDR3 in amino acids: CASSYDRRGNTEAFF. In nucleotides, the CDR3 is TGTGCCAGTAGTTACGACCGACGGGGGAACACTGAAGCTTTCTTT.

The chain joins TRBV29-1 to TRBJ1-4; 10 bases fit TRBD1. Germline assignment: CDR1 SQVTM and CDR2 ANQGSEA. This CDR3 has 13 residues. The V and J ends lost 7 bases and 8 bases, in that order; junction bases with no gene match: 7. CDR3 in amino acids: CSATGGAGEKLFF. CDR3 sequence (DNA): TGCAGCGCGACAGGGGGCGCCGGGGAAAAACTGTTTTTT.

This clone showed up just a few times. The chain employs TRBV6-1 and TRBJ1-2; no clear D gene. The V end was cut by 1 base, the J end by 3 bases, with 6 bases between. Germline-derived CDR1 and CDR2 are MNHNS and SASEGT. The CDR3 consists of 13 residues. CDR3 nucleotides: TGTGCCAGCAGTGAAGTCGCAGACTATGGCTACACCTTC. Amino acid sequence: CASSEVADYGYTF.